These T cell receptor beta chains were read from a single sample in a study of T cells in Graves' hyperthyroidism and ophthalmopathy. TCRdb ran MiXCR on the multiplex PCR reads and lists one entry per CDR3 protein. The sample yields some 580,000 distinct CDR3 sequences, 16% seen once. Sequencing used blood. The receptor set was obtained from a middle-aged woman with Graves' ophthalmopathy. CDR3s include the opening cysteine and the closing phenylalanine or tryptophan. A D gene is named only where the DNA matches it firmly. Some rows have no size entry. The others give once, few or many, or a class for an expanded clone.

abundance	d_gene	v_gene	j_gene	CDR3nt	CDR3aa
many	-	TRBV20-1	TRBJ2-3	TGCAGTGCTAAGGGCGGAGGGAAAGATACGCAGTATTTT	CSAKGGGKDTQYF
many	TRBD2	TRBV28	TRBJ2-3	TGTGCCAGCAGTAGCGGGGAAGCTAGCACAGATACGCAGTATTTT	CASSSGEASTDTQYF
-	-	TRBV3-1	TRBJ1-5	TGTGCCAGCAGCCAAGATTACGGTCAGCCCCAGCATTTT	CASSQDYGQPQHF
many	-	TRBV20-1	TRBJ2-7	TGCAGTGCCAAAGGACAAGGCTACGAGCAGTACTTC	CSAKGQGYEQYF
-	-	TRBV20-1	TRBJ1-5	TGCAGTGCTATTCCGGGACGGCTGGCTAGCAATCAGCCCCAGCATTTT	CSAIPGRLASNQPQHF
-	TRBD1	TRBV18	TRBJ2-3	TGTGCCAGCTCACCCCAGGGGGCAGGTCGAGATACGCAGTATTTT	CASSPQGAGRDTQYF
-	-	TRBV7-9	TRBJ1-1	TGTGCCAGCAGTCATAACTTGGGGGGGACTGAAGCTTTCTTT	CASSHNLGGTEAFF
many	-	TRBV6-1	TRBJ1-1	TGTGCCAGCAGGGGAACGACAGCGAACACTGAAGCTTTCTTT	CASRGTTANTEAFF
many	-	TRBV3-1	TRBJ1-1	TGTGCCAGCAGCCCCCCAGGGGCGCCCAACACTGAAGCTTTCTTT	CASSPPGAPNTEAFF
-	TRBD1	TRBV5-1	TRBJ2-2	TGCGCCAGCAGCTTTACAGGGGACACCGGGGAGCTGTTTTTT	CASSFTGDTGELFF
-	TRBD1	TRBV6-5	TRBJ2-3	TGTGCCAGCAGTTACAGTTACAGGGGGGCGGGAGATACGCAGTATTTT	CASSYSYRGAGDTQYF
few	TRBD1	TRBV20-1	TRBJ2-7	TGCAGTGCTCGAGACAGGGGGGCCCCTGGATACGAGCAGTACTTC	CSARDRGAPGYEQYF
-	-	TRBV12-3/TRBV12-4	TRBJ1-3	TGTGCCAGCAGTTTCTCGTACCAGGGAAACACCATATATTTT	CASSFSYQGNTIYF
many	-	TRBV7-9	TRBJ2-1	TGTGCCAGCAGCCCTCGGGGGCTAGCGGTTTACAATGAGCAGTTCTTC	CASSPRGLAVYNEQFF
-	TRBD1	TRBV6-1	TRBJ2-7	TGTGCCAGCAGTGAAGCGCGCAGGGGGCGGAACGAGCAGTACTTC	CASSEARRGRNEQYF
many	-	TRBV14	TRBJ2-3	TGTGCCAGCAGCTCTGGGGGTCATACGCAGTATTTT	CASSSGGHTQYF
-	TRBD2	TRBV24-1	TRBJ2-1	TGTGCCACCAGTGATACAACTAGCGGAAGGAACAATGAGCAGTTCTTC	CATSDTTSGRNNEQFF
many	-	TRBV6-1	TRBJ2-7	TGTGCCACCGAGACCGGGAACGAGCAGTACTTC	CATETGNEQYF
many	-	TRBV2	TRBJ1-5	TGTGCCAGCAGTAAGCGCGGGACGATTATTTCTCAGCCCCAGCATTTT	CASSKRGTIISQPQHF
many	-	TRBV6-2/TRBV6-3	TRBJ1-1	TGTGCCAGCAGACTAGACAATATAGGCACTGAAGCTTTCTTT	CASRLDNIGTEAFF
-	-	TRBV18	TRBJ1-6	TGTGCCAGCTCACCTTTCCTCCGGGACCCAAATTCACCCCTCCACTTT	CASSPFLRDPNSPLHF
-	TRBD2	TRBV27	TRBJ2-1	TGTGCCAGCCTGCCGCGTGGGACTAGCGGGAATGAGCAGTTCTTC	CASLPRGTSGNEQFF
-	TRBD1	TRBV10-3	TRBJ1-5	TGTGCCATTGGTAGGGACAGCAACAATCAGCCCCAGCATTTT	CAIGRDSNNQPQHF
few	TRBD1	TRBV6-1	TRBJ1-2	TGTGCCAGCAGTTATCAGTCGACAGGGCTCTATGGCTACACCTTC	CASSYQSTGLYGYTF
many	-	TRBV27	TRBJ2-7	TGTGCCAGCAGTTTATCGAACAGGCTCGACGAGCAGTACTTC	CASSLSNRLDEQYF
many	-	TRBV29-1	TRBJ1-2	TGCAGCGTTGGGGAGGGGAAGAACTATGGCTACACCTTC	CSVGEGKNYGYTF
few	-	TRBV5-6	TRBJ2-4	TGTGCCAGCAGCTTAGCAGGGGATGTAGCCAAAAACATTCAGTACTTC	CASSLAGDVAKNIQYF
few	TRBD1	TRBV9	TRBJ1-3	TGTGCCAGCGGAGGACAGGGGGGAACTGGAAACACCATATATTTT	CASGGQGGTGNTIYF
many	-	TRBV28	TRBJ2-5	TGTGCCAGCAGTTCATCGACTCTACAAGAGACCCAGTACTTC	CASSSSTLQETQYF
-	TRBD2	TRBV5-1	TRBJ2-1	TGCGCCAGCAGCAACCAGACTAGCGCTTACAGTGAGCAGTTCTTC	CASSNQTSAYSEQFF
-	-	TRBV7-9	TRBJ1-1	TGTGCCAGCAGCTTCGGGGAAAGGAACACTGAAGCTTTCTTT	CASSFGERNTEAFF
many	TRBD1	TRBV11-2	TRBJ1-6	TGTGCCAGCAACCCGGACAGGGTTAATTCACCCCTCCACTTT	CASNPDRVNSPLHF
many	-	TRBV7-8	TRBJ1-1	TGTGCCAGCAGCGACTACCGGGACCGAGTAATGAACACTGAAGCTTTCTTT	CASSDYRDRVMNTEAFF
few	TRBD1	TRBV7-9	TRBJ2-7	TGTGCCAGCAGCGGACAGGAAACCTACGAGCAGTACTTC	CASSGQETYEQYF
many	TRBD2	TRBV12-3/TRBV12-4	TRBJ2-3	TGTGCCAGCAGTTTTTCGTGGGGAGGGGATACGCAGTATTTT	CASSFSWGGDTQYF
many	-	TRBV12-3/TRBV12-4	TRBJ2-1	TGTGCCAGCAGTTTACGGCGGGGTCCGGGCTATGAGCAGTTCTTC	CASSLRRGPGYEQFF
many	TRBD1	TRBV6-1	TRBJ2-3	TGTGCCAGCGGCCAGGACAGGACTAGCACAGATACGCAGTATTTT	CASGQDRTSTDTQYF
many	TRBD1	TRBV3-1	TRBJ1-4	TGTGCCAGCAGCCGGAGGACAGGGGTAGAAAAACTGTTTTTT	CASSRRTGVEKLFF
-	TRBD2	TRBV5-1	TRBJ2-7	TGCGCCAGCAGGGGCCTAGCGGGAGAGTTCGAGCAGTACTTC	CASRGLAGEFEQYF
-	TRBD2	TRBV28	TRBJ2-7	TGTGCCAGCAGTTCCCCAGGGACTAGCGGGGGCTACGAGCAGTACTTC	CASSSPGTSGGYEQYF
few	-	TRBV29-1	TRBJ1-1	TGCAGCGTTGGAAAAAGCCTTGACACTGAAGCTTTCTTT	CSVGKSLDTEAFF
many	TRBD2	TRBV7-9	TRBJ2-1	TGTGCCAGCAGCTTGACAGCGGGAGACTACAATGAGCAGTTCTTC	CASSLTAGDYNEQFF
many	TRBD2	TRBV5-1	TRBJ2-1	TGCGCCAGCAGCTTCCCATCCACGGGACTAGGCTACAATGAGCAGTTCTTC	CASSFPSTGLGYNEQFF
few	TRBD1	TRBV29-1	TRBJ2-1	TGCAGCGTTGAGGGGGGGGGACAGGGGCAGCAGTTCTTC	CSVEGGGQGQQFF
many	-	TRBV11-3	TRBJ1-1	TGTGCCAGCAGCTTAGGGCAGGGGCATACTGAAGCTTTCTTT	CASSLGQGHTEAFF
few	-	TRBV27	TRBJ2-6	TGTGCCAGCAGTTTTAAGGGCCCTGGGGCCAACGTCCTGACTTTC	CASSFKGPGANVLTF
many	-	TRBV27	TRBJ2-3	TGTGCCAGCAGTTCATCTAAATTAGGGGGGGGCACAGATACGCAGTATTTT	CASSSSKLGGGTDTQYF